The following is a TCR beta chain sequence with its context. The sample is drawn from a study of blood T cell repertoires in COVID-19. Study overall: T cells, B-cell-depleted T cells, or PBMCs supplied cDNA or gDNA.

Individuals aged about 18 to 100 years were recruited from about two dozen US areas. Cohorts were based on clinical histories the participants reported. In the original workflow: How many nucleated cells were present was estimated from reference gene primer amplification. Profiling relied on immunoSEQ multiplex PCR, and the TCRdb table lists in-frame clones only, not all of them. That table supplies the V and J calls and clone size; D and trimming were determined from the DNA. The data contain a few hundred thousand clones, about 86% of them singletons. V dropped 4 bases and J dropped 4; count of bases not matched to a gene: 5. Germline V gene lookup returns CDR1 SGHNT and CDR2 YENEEA. The CDR3 totals 14 residues.

This clonotype was obtained from a woman between 40 and 55 years old with acute COVID-19. V is TRBV11-3 and J is TRBJ2-3, with 7 bases fitting TRBD2. Sequenced: PBMCs or T cells enriched from blood (not recorded which). CDR3 sequence (DNA): TGTGCCAGCAGCTCCCCAGGACTAGCAGATACGCAGTATTTT. Translated, it gives CASSSPGLADTQYF.